This T cell receptor (beta chain) is from a study of T cell changes during pregnancy in multiple sclerosis. Repertoires were generated with immunoSEQ multiplex PCR, while TCRdb's copy carries only in-frame clones and drops some. This sample has about 53,000 clones, with around nine tenths found just once. V was trimmed by 4 bases and J by 1 base, leaving 16 bases between them. Germline V gene data show CDR1 as SGHRS and CDR2 as YFSETQ. There are 16 residues in the CDR3. Sequenced material: CD4+ T cells from peripheral blood mononuclear cells, taken in the third trimester of pregnancy. The chain is built from TRBV5-1 and TRBJ2-3; D perhaps matches TRBD2 (5 bases). The sequence came from a female donor with multiple sclerosis, enrolled in a pregnancy study. CDR3 sequence reads: CASSAGVSPRTDTQYF. The CDR3 nucleotides are TGCGCCAGCAGCGCCGGGGTTTCCCCCCGCACAGATACGCAGTATTTT.